The rows below give T cell receptor beta chains drawn from one sample of a study of identical twins. MiXCR, applied by TCRdb to the 5' RACE reads, yields one record per CDR3 protein. The data contain 1.5 million to 2 million distinct CDR3 sequences, about 30% of them singletons. The sample was cord blood. These receptors were collected from a newborn girl in good health. Each CDR3 is given without its conserved first and last residue. The order of the fields is V gene, J gene, CDR3 protein.

v_call: TRBV4-1
j_call: TRBJ2-1
cdr3_aa: ASSHPGAGNNEQF

v_call: TRBV29-1
j_call: TRBJ2-2
cdr3_aa: SVRAAPLVNGELF

v_call: TRBV2
j_call: TRBJ1-2
cdr3_aa: ASTGNGYGYT

v_call: TRBV3-1
j_call: TRBJ1-1
cdr3_aa: ASSLLSQGAEAF

v_call: TRBV9
j_call: TRBJ2-7
cdr3_aa: ASSVGPGAYEQY

v_call: TRBV6-6
j_call: -
cdr3_aa: ASMPVVGGSFYEQY

v_call: TRBV5-1
j_call: TRBJ2-3
cdr3_aa: ASSKMDTSGVTDTQY

v_call: TRBV24-1
j_call: TRBJ2-1
cdr3_aa: ATNRALKVNEQF

v_call: TRBV27
j_call: TRBJ1-4
cdr3_aa: ASTRGGDEKLF

v_call: TRBV6-8
j_call: TRBJ2-1
cdr3_aa: ASTLVGRGYNEQF

v_call: TRBV14
j_call: TRBJ2-7
cdr3_aa: ASSREAGLSYEQY

v_call: TRBV12-3/TRBV12-4
j_call: TRBJ1-1
cdr3_aa: ASSFQGFGANTEAF

v_call: TRBV2
j_call: TRBJ2-1
cdr3_aa: ATQLAGGPNEQF

v_call: TRBV7-2
j_call: TRBJ2-1
cdr3_aa: ASSLRSGGRGEQF

v_call: TRBV11-2
j_call: TRBJ2-7
cdr3_aa: ASSLGFSGRSGYEQY

v_call: TRBV30
j_call: TRBJ1-2
cdr3_aa: AWDADRPVVT

v_call: TRBV28
j_call: TRBJ2-7
cdr3_aa: ASSLGSGVLYEQY

v_call: TRBV6-2/TRBV6-3
j_call: TRBJ2-1
cdr3_aa: ASSYYPGLALYNEQF

v_call: TRBV21-1
j_call: TRBJ1-5
cdr3_aa: ASSPEGQRNQPQH

v_call: TRBV5-1
j_call: TRBJ1-2
cdr3_aa: ASSPDPGPYGYT

v_call: TRBV2
j_call: TRBJ2-1
cdr3_aa: AGRLAVGEQF

v_call: TRBV11-2
j_call: TRBJ1-4
cdr3_aa: ASSFLPFRVNNEKLF

v_call: TRBV4-1
j_call: TRBJ1-1
cdr3_aa: ASSQIAVTITEAF

v_call: TRBV28
j_call: TRBJ2-2
cdr3_aa: ASSLGAGPGELF

v_call: TRBV20-1
j_call: TRBJ1-5
cdr3_aa: SARGDRVSNQPQH

v_call: TRBV5-1
j_call: TRBJ2-5
cdr3_aa: ASSLRGRRDEQY

v_call: TRBV7-2
j_call: TRBJ2-1
cdr3_aa: ASSLESTSGNEQF

v_call: TRBV28
j_call: TRBJ2-5
cdr3_aa: ASSLGWESNEQY

v_call: TRBV9
j_call: TRBJ2-1
cdr3_aa: ASSAPWGPFGNNEQF

v_call: TRBV2
j_call: TRBJ2-5
cdr3_aa: ASTGTSGENEQY

v_call: TRBV2
j_call: TRBJ2-1
cdr3_aa: ASSPGGTRHEQF

v_call: TRBV4-1
j_call: TRBJ2-1
cdr3_aa: ASSFARHIDEQF

v_call: TRBV9
j_call: TRBJ1-5
cdr3_aa: ASSVVAGYRNQPQH

v_call: TRBV12-3/TRBV12-4
j_call: TRBJ2-1
cdr3_aa: ASGDGLNEQF

v_call: TRBV20-1
j_call: -
cdr3_aa: SQDPVTGYYEQY

v_call: TRBV24-1
j_call: TRBJ1-5
cdr3_aa: ATSVTGATNQPQH

v_call: TRBV25-1
j_call: TRBJ1-3
cdr3_aa: ASSAGQGASLGSSGNTIY

v_call: TRBV4-1
j_call: TRBJ2-1
cdr3_aa: ASSQVPYNEQF

v_call: TRBV20-1
j_call: TRBJ2-5
cdr3_aa: SAYSGRAWETQY

v_call: TRBV20-1
j_call: TRBJ1-6
cdr3_aa: SAPRQGSSYNSPLH

v_call: TRBV12-3/TRBV12-4
j_call: TRBJ1-6
cdr3_aa: ASSFSGHLGSSYNSPLH

v_call: TRBV6-5
j_call: TRBJ2-7
cdr3_aa: ASSYSTAPYEQY

v_call: TRBV5-1
j_call: -
cdr3_aa: ASSWGPSGVYNEQY

v_call: TRBV7-2
j_call: TRBJ2-1
cdr3_aa: ASSLSTSGRHEQF

v_call: TRBV2
j_call: TRBJ1-4
cdr3_aa: ATPRRGGEKLF

v_call: TRBV7-2
j_call: TRBJ2-1
cdr3_aa: ASSLSGGWYEQF

v_call: TRBV3-1
j_call: TRBJ1-3
cdr3_aa: ASSQVDGNTIY

v_call: TRBV28
j_call: TRBJ1-2
cdr3_aa: ASSLRAGKIYGYT

v_call: TRBV6-2/TRBV6-3
j_call: TRBJ2-2
cdr3_aa: ASRRLGELF

v_call: TRBV29-1
j_call: TRBJ1-2
cdr3_aa: SVDRGQVGYT

v_call: TRBV7-9
j_call: TRBJ1-6
cdr3_aa: ASSLEGPRLVNSPLH

v_call: TRBV4-2
j_call: TRBJ2-1
cdr3_aa: ASSREGRAEQF

v_call: TRBV14
j_call: TRBJ2-1
cdr3_aa: ASSHTGGEQF

v_call: TRBV5-1
j_call: TRBJ2-7
cdr3_aa: ASSLFGEGEQY

v_call: TRBV7-2
j_call: TRBJ2-7
cdr3_aa: ASSLVGLHYEQY

v_call: TRBV6-6
j_call: TRBJ1-2
cdr3_aa: ASSYDGPRGYT

v_call: TRBV4-1
j_call: TRBJ2-1
cdr3_aa: ASSPLLSGRSNEQF